Given below is one T cell receptor (beta chain) in context. In its sample, this clonotype was seen a few times. Its antigen is still unknown. No base quality information exists; no much larger clone differs at one position. V and J lose 2 bases and 9 bases, and a span of 11 bases separates them. Including cysteine and phenylalanine, the CDR3 has 13 amino acids. CDR3 DNA only is kept here, 39 bases in frame from base 1. The germline V gene (reference sequence) gives CDR1 as MNHEY and CDR2 as SMNVEV. The library was generated by PCR. DNA from cultured CD4+ T cells underwent TCR sequencing with the Oncomine TCR Beta short-read assay at the Johns Hopkins FTIC core. Genomic DNA was extracted from the cultured CD4+ T cells with the QIAamp micro DNA kit. Oncomine TCR Beta libraries made from cultured CD4+ T cells were pooled using unique dual indexes and sequenced on an Illumina iSeq 100. Concerning the study's data processing: Non-productive sequences were filtered out, and CDR3s that did not start with C, did not end with F or W, or were shorter than 7 amino acids were discarded. The MANAFEST web application identified antigen-specific clonotypes by comparing peptide-stimulated wells against reference wells and other culture wells. For a clone to be called positive, the clone needed an FDR below 0.05, an odds ratio above 5, and a productive frequency above 0.1% in at least two of three replicate wells. A clonotype counted as cross-reactive if it showed significant expansion both in the SARS-CoV-2 spike wells and in at least one common cold coronavirus spike condition. Using R version 3.6.1, CDR3 homology was evaluated through Levenshtein distances (stringdist) along with unrooted phylogenetic trees (ape). TCRdb reprocessed the public reads (quality trimming at Q25 with fastp, clone calling with MiXCR) and kept in-frame beta chains. Entries are consolidated by CDR3 protein sequence, retaining the most common genes and DNA. TCRdb assigned the V and J calls; the authors' analysis was not used. This sample has roughly 23,000 distinct CDR3 sequences in its table, and approximately 38% of those were observed once. The ten largest make up 9.9% of the sample.

These data are taken from a study of vaccination and CD4 T cells after COVID-19 (dated by TCRdb to between 2022 and 2023). Regarding the complete study: Convalescent patients had a positive SARS-CoV-2 result on nasal swab PCR, and of these patients, nine had mild disease and one had severe disease. Six males and four females were included in the convalescent cohort, with two Hispanic individuals, seven Caucasians, two Asians and one multiracial person represented. Participants received two doses of either the Pfizer-BioNTech BNT162b2 vaccine (n=8) or the Moderna mRNA-1273 vaccine (n=2). Post-COVID blood samples from convalescent patients were collected a median of approximately 93 days after diagnosis, with a range of 35 to 161 days. Post-vaccine blood samples were obtained a median of roughly 75 days after the second vaccine dose, with a range of roughly 13 to 250 days. For a few convalescent patients, samples were collected at an early post-vaccination timepoint (day 14) as well as at a late post-vaccination timepoint (days 161 to 241). For stimulating the cultures, overlapping spike peptide pools were used, derived from SARS-CoV-2 as well as from the common cold coronaviruses HCoV-NL63, HCoV-OC43 and HCoV-229E. As controls, cultures received a CEFX viral epitope pool (the positive control), an HIV-1 Nef peptide pool (the negative control), or no peptide at all. The spike-specific CD4+ TCR repertoire was compared before and after mRNA vaccination in 10 COVID-19 convalescent patients and a handful of infection-naive healthy vaccine recipients.

What the authors observed across the whole study: In convalescent patients, nearly all vaccine-specific clones (304 of 307) were found to be mono-reactive for SARS-CoV-2 spike rather than cross-reactive with common cold coronaviruses. An increase in the median number of SARS-CoV-2-reactive clonotypes from some 20 after infection to 35 to 40 after vaccination was observed, but the change was not found to be significant. Relatively few convalescent patients were included in the study, and early timepoints after natural infection were not analyzed. Among convalescent patients, a median roughly 90% of the SARS-CoV-2-reactive clones seen after vaccination appeared only after vaccination, which suggests priming specific to the vaccine.

This specimen's time point label, interpreted: late sampling 161 to 241 days after vaccination in a few convalescent patients. The treatment or condition label of this sample denotes: roughly 11-day PBMC culture with coronavirus spike peptide pools or control peptides (ViraFEST assay). The ViraFEST assay, used in the study, expanded antigen-specific T cells with peptide pools and then identified the expanded clonotypes through TCR sequencing. The convalescent patients' positive SARS-CoV-2 PCR tests were from March to December 2020, which was before the Alpha, Beta and Delta variants emerged in the United States. Each well held around 2 million PBMCs cultured with roughly 10 ug/ml peptide pools in IMDM containing approximately 5% human AB serum and 9.5 to 10 IU/ml IL-2. On days 3 and 7, half of the culture medium was replaced with fresh IL-2-containing medium. Once the cells had been in culture for roughly 10 days, the EasySep CD4+ T cell isolation kit was used to isolate CD4+ T cells by negative selection. Ficoll-Paque Plus gradient centrifugation was used to isolate PBMCs from whole blood, and the isolated PBMCs were then either used fresh or cryopreserved at -140C. Culture conditions were generally each tested in triplicate wells.

The V and J genes are TRBV27 and TRBJ2-1, with no D gene named confidently. Sequenced here: CD4+ T cells from blood, cultured in vitro, sampled about 7 months after SARS-CoV-2 vaccination. The TCR originated in a human donor who had recovered from COVID-19. At the DNA level, the sequence is TGTGCCAGCAGTTTAGATAGATTGGGTGAGCAGTTCTTC. This sequence encodes CASSLDRLGEQFF.